Listed below are T cell receptor beta chains from one sample, sequenced in a study of blood T cell repertoires in COVID-19. The assay was immunoSEQ multiplex PCR, and TCRdb's table has in-frame clones only and misses some. The sample holds fewer than 80,000 clones, under 90% seen once. Sequenced input: peripheral blood. These receptor sequences come from a man aged 50-60 years with COVID-19, enrolled during active disease. Each CDR3 is given with its conserved first and last residue. A D gene is named only where the DNA matches it firmly. Clone size is shown for a subset of rows, as once, few, many or a class of expanded clone.

size: NA
length: 15
J: TRBJ2-3
D: TRBD2
V: TRBV7-2
CDR3: CASSLRSSGGNTQYF
DNA: TGTGCCAGCAGCTTAAGGTCTAGCGGGGGAAATACGCAGTATTTT

size: NA
length: 13
J: TRBJ2-3
D: TRBD2
V: TRBV19
CDR3: CASTRTSGDTQYF
DNA: TGTGCCAGTACCCGGACTAGCGGGGATACGCAGTATTTT

size: NA
length: 13
J: TRBJ1-2
D: NA
V: TRBV6-4
CDR3: CASSEQGMGGYTF
DNA: TGTGCCAGCAGTGAACAGGGAATGGGGGGCTACACCTTC

size: once
length: 16
J: TRBJ1-1
D: NA
V: TRBV5-1
CDR3: CASTEVVGSSSTEAFF
DNA: TGCGCCAGCACCGAAGTCGTCGGGTCGAGCAGCACTGAAGCTTTCTTT

size: NA
length: 14
J: TRBJ2-3
D: NA
V: TRBV29-1
CDR3: CSVAPVLLTDTQYF
DNA: TGCAGCGTTGCGCCGGTCCTTCTCACAGATACGCAGTATTTT

size: NA
length: 14
J: TRBJ1-4
D: NA
V: TRBV18
CDR3: CASSRGGINEKLFF
DNA: TGTGCCAGCTCACGCGGGGGGATTAATGAAAAACTGTTTTTT

size: NA
length: 13
J: TRBJ1-1
D: TRBD1
V: TRBV7-9
CDR3: CASNQQGDTEAFF
DNA: TGTGCCAGCAACCAACAGGGGGACACTGAAGCTTTCTTT

size: NA
length: 14
J: TRBJ2-5
D: TRBD1
V: TRBV20-1
CDR3: CSASLSGTGGTQYF
DNA: TGCAGTGCTAGTCTCTCCGGGACAGGGGGGACCCAGTACTTC

size: NA
length: 16
J: TRBJ1-4
D: NA
V: TRBV5-6
CDR3: CASSPWGEGTNEKLFF
DNA: TGTGCCAGCAGCCCGTGGGGGGAGGGGACGAATGAAAAACTGTTTTTT

size: once
length: 17
J: TRBJ1-5
D: TRBD1
V: TRBV7-9
CDR3: CASTQSIGTGVGQPQHF
DNA: TGTGCCAGCACCCAGTCTATAGGGACAGGGGTTGGCCAGCCCCAGCATTTT

size: NA
length: 14
J: TRBJ1-5
D: NA
V: TRBV6-2/TRBV6-3
CDR3: CASSSGSGNQPQHF
DNA: TGTGCCAGCAGTTCAGGGTCCGGCAATCAGCCCCAGCATTTT

size: NA
length: 14
J: TRBJ1-2
D: NA
V: TRBV29-1
CDR3: CSVVTQGRLNGYTF
DNA: TGCAGCGTTGTAACGCAGGGGCGCCTGAATGGCTACACCTTC

size: NA
length: 13
J: TRBJ2-1
D: NA
V: TRBV4-1
CDR3: CASSQDEGGEQFF
DNA: TGCGCCAGCAGCCAAGACGAGGGCGGTGAGCAGTTCTTC

size: once
length: 17
J: TRBJ2-7
D: TRBD2
V: TRBV10-3
CDR3: CAISESQMLAGGYEQYF
DNA: TGTGCCATCAGTGAGTCCCAAATGCTAGCGGGGGGCTACGAGCAGTACTTC

size: NA
length: 14
J: TRBJ2-2
D: TRBD2
V: TRBV19
CDR3: CASSITSGTGELFF
DNA: TGTGCCAGTAGTATCACTAGCGGAACCGGGGAGCTGTTTTTT

size: NA
length: 14
J: TRBJ1-2
D: TRBD1
V: TRBV2
CDR3: CASGTGTDNYGYTF
DNA: TGTGCCAGCGGGACAGGGACAGATAATTATGGCTACACCTTC

size: few
length: 15
J: TRBJ2-1
D: TRBD1
V: TRBV7-9
CDR3: CATTGRGPGYNEQFF
DNA: TGTGCCACCACCGGCAGGGGGCCTGGCTACAATGAGCAGTTCTTC

size: NA
length: 10
J: TRBJ1-2
D: NA
V: TRBV30
CDR3: CACSGGAYTF
DNA: TGTGCCTGTTCGGGGGGCGCGTACACCTTC

size: NA
length: 14
J: TRBJ2-1
D: TRBD1
V: TRBV9
CDR3: CASSPGQGVNEQFF
DNA: TGTGCCAGCAGCCCAGGACAGGGTGTCAATGAGCAGTTCTTC

size: NA
length: 14
J: TRBJ1-1
D: TRBD1
V: TRBV7-3
CDR3: CASSPVQGGTEAFF
DNA: TGTGCCAGCAGCCCCGTACAGGGGGGCACTGAAGCTTTCTTT

size: NA
length: 15
J: TRBJ1-2
D: NA
V: TRBV7-3
CDR3: CASSLYSGSNYGYTF
DNA: TGTGCCAGCAGCTTATATTCCGGTTCGAACTATGGCTACACCTTC

size: NA
length: 12
J: TRBJ1-1
D: NA
V: TRBV19
CDR3: CASSILGTEAFF
DNA: TGTGCCAGTAGTATTCTCGGCACTGAAGCTTTCTTT

size: NA
length: 13
J: TRBJ1-2
D: NA
V: TRBV5-4
CDR3: CASSLDRHYGYTF
DNA: TGTGCCAGCAGCTTGGACAGACATTATGGCTACACCTTC

size: NA
length: 18
J: TRBJ2-3
D: TRBD1
V: TRBV4-2
CDR3: CASSQEGQGRLNTDTQYF
DNA: TGTGCCAGCAGCCAAGAGGGACAGGGGAGACTCAACACAGATACGCAGTATTTT

size: NA
length: 14
J: TRBJ2-5
D: NA
V: TRBV3-1/TRBV3-2
CDR3: CASSQNGGQETQYF
DNA: TGTGCCAGCAGCCAAAACGGAGGCCAAGAGACCCAGTACTTC

size: once
length: 13
J: TRBJ1-2
D: NA
V: TRBV6-1
CDR3: CASSEPQLYGYTF
DNA: TGTGCCAGCAGTGAACCACAGCTCTATGGCTACACCTTC

size: NA
length: 14
J: TRBJ1-2
D: TRBD1
V: TRBV6-2/TRBV6-3
CDR3: CASSVGQLNYGYTF
DNA: TGTGCCAGCAGTGTGGGACAGCTGAACTATGGCTACACCTTC

size: NA
length: 13
J: TRBJ1-1
D: TRBD1
V: TRBV10-3
CDR3: CAIRGTENTEAFF
DNA: TGTGCCATCAGGGGGACAGAGAACACTGAAGCTTTCTTT

size: NA
length: 14
J: TRBJ1-1
D: TRBD1
V: TRBV10-3
CDR3: CAISESGQGPEAFF
DNA: TGTGCCATCAGTGAGTCGGGACAGGGACCTGAAGCTTTCTTT

size: NA
length: 15
J: TRBJ1-5
D: TRBD1
V: TRBV6-2/TRBV6-3
CDR3: CASSYPRDSRQPQHF
DNA: TGTGCCAGCAGTTACCCCAGGGACAGCAGACAGCCCCAGCATTTT

size: NA
length: 14
J: TRBJ2-5
D: NA
V: TRBV4-1
CDR3: CASRASTAQETQYF
DNA: TGCGCCAGCAGGGCTTCGACTGCCCAAGAGACCCAGTACTTC

size: NA
length: 15
J: TRBJ2-1
D: NA
V: TRBV9
CDR3: CASSVRLGRGYEQFF
DNA: TGTGCCAGCAGCGTGAGACTAGGAAGGGGTTATGAGCAGTTCTTC

size: NA
length: 14
J: TRBJ2-5
D: NA
V: TRBV13
CDR3: CASSLGGSEETQYF
DNA: TGTGCCAGCAGCTTAGGAGGTAGCGAGGAGACCCAGTACTTC

size: NA
length: 13
J: TRBJ1-4
D: NA
V: TRBV5-1
CDR3: CASSFVPNEKLFF
DNA: TGCGCCAGCAGCTTCGTTCCTAATGAAAAACTGTTTTTT

size: NA
length: 13
J: TRBJ1-1
D: TRBD1
V: TRBV19
CDR3: CASTRPRGPEAFF
DNA: TGTGCCAGTACCCGGCCTAGGGGGCCTGAAGCTTTCTTT

size: NA
length: 15
J: TRBJ1-3
D: NA
V: TRBV19
CDR3: CASSISAGPGNTIYF
DNA: TGTGCCAGTAGTATATCAGCAGGGCCCGGAAACACCATATATTTT

size: NA
length: 16
J: TRBJ1-2
D: TRBD1
V: TRBV19
CDR3: CASSRVGTDTNYGYTF
DNA: TGTGCCAGTAGCCGGGTGGGGACAGATACTAACTATGGCTACACCTTC

size: NA
length: 15
J: TRBJ1-3
D: TRBD1
V: TRBV10-1
CDR3: CASSVEGADGNTIYF
DNA: TGCGCCAGCAGTGTAGAGGGGGCGGATGGAAACACCATATATTTT

size: NA
length: 14
J: TRBJ1-6
D: TRBD1
V: TRBV19
CDR3: CASSMGTGFSPLHF
DNA: TGTGCCAGTAGTATGGGGACAGGGTTTTCACCCCTCCACTTT

size: NA
length: 15
J: TRBJ2-7
D: NA
V: TRBV9
CDR3: CASSGFRGRLGEQYF
DNA: TGTGCCAGCAGCGGATTCAGGGGCCGCCTGGGCGAGCAGTACTTC

size: NA
length: 14
J: TRBJ1-5
D: TRBD1
V: TRBV2
CDR3: CASREGGAGQPQHF
DNA: TGTGCCAGCAGAGAAGGGGGCGCAGGGCAGCCCCAGCATTTT

size: once
length: 15
J: TRBJ2-3
D: TRBD2
V: TRBV2
CDR3: CASSVGSGGTDTQYF
DNA: TGTGCCAGCAGTGTAGGTAGCGGGGGCACAGATACGCAGTATTTT

size: NA
length: 14
J: TRBJ2-1
D: NA
V: TRBV7-3
CDR3: CASSSAGATDEQFF
DNA: TGTGCCAGTTCCTCCGCGGGGGCGACGGATGAGCAGTTCTTC

size: once
length: 16
J: TRBJ2-1
D: TRBD2
V: TRBV5-1
CDR3: CASSILAGATYNEQFF
DNA: TGCGCCAGCAGCATACTAGCGGGGGCCACCTACAATGAGCAGTTCTTC

size: NA
length: 13
J: TRBJ2-1
D: NA
V: TRBV10-3
CDR3: CATLDMGYNEQFF
DNA: TGTGCCACCCTGGACATGGGCTACAATGAGCAGTTCTTC

size: NA
length: 12
J: TRBJ1-1
D: NA
V: TRBV19
CDR3: CASSLPPAEAFF
DNA: TGTGCCAGTAGCCTTCCCCCCGCTGAAGCTTTCTTT

size: NA
length: 19
J: TRBJ2-3
D: TRBD2
V: TRBV14
CDR3: CASSQFFSASGGITDTQYF
DNA: TGTGCCAGCAGCCAATTTTTTAGCGCTAGCGGGGGGATCACAGATACGCAGTATTTT

size: NA
length: 14
J: TRBJ2-5
D: NA
V: TRBV5-1
CDR3: CASSLGTGGETQYF
DNA: TGCGCCAGCAGCTTGGGGACAGGAGGGGAGACCCAGTACTTC

size: NA
length: 15
J: TRBJ1-2
D: NA
V: TRBV6-5
CDR3: CASSYSSGASYGYTF
DNA: TGTGCCAGCAGTTACTCATCAGGGGCCAGCTATGGCTACACCTTC